The 8 T cell receptor beta chains below were found in one sample sequenced in a study of blood T cells in healthy people across ages. The use of a sample-barcoded 5' primer and a J-beta primer mix characterized a second PCR of about 7 to 12 cycles. One entry per CDR3 protein, called by TCRdb with MiXCR from the 5' RACE reads. In the table there are roughly 1.7 million distinct CDR3 sequences, roughly 30% of which are singletons. The sample consisted of blood. The receptors originated from a woman aged 25 to 39 in good health.

This chain joins TRBV12-3 or TRBV12-4 and TRBJ1-5; D gene uncertain. V was cut by 5 bases and J by 8 bases, with 25 bases left in between. The CDR3 has 17 residues. CDR3 loop: CASSKGLTDARAEPQHF. The CDR3 nucleotides read TGTGCCAGCAGTAAAGGCCTTACAGACGCCCGGGCGGAGCCCCAGCATTTT.

V gene TRBV20-1 combines with J gene TRBJ1-2; D unclear. V was shortened by 3 bases and J by 6 bases, with 11 bases between the two germline ends. CDR3 size: 12 residues. Germline CDR1 reads DFQATT; CDR2 reads SNEGSKA (reference sequence). The CDR3 region is CSASRGSDGYTF. The CDR3 nucleotides read TGCAGTGCTAGTCGGGGTTCGGATGGCTACACCTTC.

The rearrangement links TRBV4-1 to TRBJ1-5; no reliable D call. V shed 1 base and J shed 6 bases, with 7 bases lying between them. The CDR3 extends over 13 amino acids. In germline, CDR1 is MGHRA, CDR2 YSYEKL. DNA of the CDR3: TGCGCCAGCAGCCAAGTCGGAATTCAGCCCCAGCATTTT. This encodes CASSQVGIQPQHF.

The chain couples TRBV6-1 to TRBJ2-5; TRBD1 might be the D (6 bases). The CDR3 sequence is 13 residues long. Between the trimmed V and J ends, which lost 10 bases and 2 bases, there was a span of 14 bases. Germline V gene lookup returns CDR1 MNHNS and CDR2 SASEGT. Written as DNA, the CDR3 is TGTGCCACCGAGGGGGAACGGCAAGAGACCCAGTACTTC. Amino acids: CATEGERQETQYF.

The CDR3 DNA follows: TGTGCCAGCAGTGAGCCCCCCAGCCCCGGCGTTGAGCAGTACTTC. The encoded protein is CASSEPPSPGVEQYF. The J gene is TRBJ2-5, the V gene TRBV2; D is undetermined. This CDR3 has 15 amino acids. Per the germline V gene, CDR1 is SNHLY and CDR2 is FYNNEI. V was trimmed by 3 bases and J by 11 bases, leaving 22 bases between them.

The V and J genes are TRBV3-1 and TRBJ2-1; 13 positions agree with TRBD2. The junction had 6 bases not matched to a gene; V was cut back by 8 bases and J by 5 bases. The CDR3 loop spans 15 amino acids. Germline CDR1 reads LGHDT; CDR2 reads YNNKEL (reference sequence). CDR3 amino acids: CASGLGTSGNNEQFF. The CDR3 coding sequence is TGTGCCAGCGGGCTCGGGACTAGCGGGAACAATGAGCAGTTCTTC.

This sequence joins TRBV5-1 and TRBJ2-5; 11 bases are shared with TRBD2. This CDR3 has 16 amino acids. Germline-derived CDR1 and CDR2 are SGHRS and YFSETQ. V was pared by 4 bases and J by 2 bases, with 7 bases of the junction left unmatched. The CDR3 here is CASSPILAGAQETQYF. The CDR3, as DNA: TGCGCCAGCAGCCCCATACTAGCGGGGGCTCAAGAGACCCAGTACTTC.

The rearrangement links TRBV28 to TRBJ2-7; the match to TRBD1 covers 11 bases. The CDR3 runs 18 residues. After removal of 7 bases from V and 2 bases from J, the junction contained 16 bases not matched to a gene. In germline, CDR1 is MDHEN, CDR2 SYDVKM. The CDR3 spells CASTIRDRGNRIAYEQYF. Here the CDR3 DNA reads TGTGCCAGCACTATCCGGGACAGGGGGAATAGAATCGCCTACGAGCAGTACTTC. Together with reference TRBV28 and TRBJ2-7, the CDR3 gives the full variable domain: DVKVTQSSRYLVKRTGEKVFLECVQDMDHENMFWYRQDPGLGLRLIYFSYDVKMKEKGDIPEGYSVSREKKERFSLILESASTNQTSMYLCASTIRDRGNRIAYEQYFGPGTRLTVT.